This TCR beta chain was sequenced for a study of neoadjuvant anti-PD-1 for oral cavity cancer. On the study more broadly: Patients mostly received three to four biweekly nivolumab doses at 3 mg/kg before surgery. Around day 43, patients without progression received a fourth nivolumab dose before surgery.

Patients had newly diagnosed, untreated stage II-IVA oral cavity squamous cell carcinoma. Cohort: HPV-negative, locally advanced oral cavity squamous cell carcinoma patients. There are 12 residues in the CDR3. CDR1 and CDR2 (germline): SGHDT, YYEEEE. Trimming cost V 4 bases and J 6 bases, with 8 bases left between them. TCRdb keeps only in-frame clones here, not all; method: immunoSEQ multiplex PCR. The sample shows around 60,000 clones, around 80% of them seen only once. The rearrangement links TRBV5-6 to TRBJ2-1; no clear D. The sequencing used PBMCs, collected before nivolumab (anti-PD-1) treatment. The receptor comes from a person aged 35-79 years with oral cavity squamous cell carcinoma. CDR3 region: CASSPDANEQFF. The CDR3 coding sequence is TGTGCCAGCAGCCCGGACGCCAATGAGCAGTTCTTC.